This T cell receptor (beta chain) was sequenced for a study of Ad26.COV2.S vaccination and SARS-CoV-2 variants. Stated treatment: roughly 18 received Ad26.COV2.S at low or high dose, single or two shots; a few received placebo; per-sample allocation not given. Specimens were obtained on day 63 following the first vaccine or placebo injection. The repertoire was sequenced with immunoSEQ multiplex PCR; TCRdb's copy has only in-frame clones and lacks some. The sample lists around 320,000 clones; about 86% were seen once. This clone was recorded only once. As yet, its antigen is unknown. Study conclusions and caveats: Participants given vaccine showed non-spike TCR breadth similar to that of placebo recipients.

Germline loops: CDR1 MNHEY, CDR2 SMNVEV (reference sequence). CDR3 length equals 15 residues. The V segment lost 7 bases and the J segment 7 bases; nucleotides outside the gene matches: 10. The J gene is TRBJ2-1, the V gene TRBV27; 10 bases are shared with TRBD1. Here the sequenced sample was peripheral blood, taken in a trial of Ad26.COV2.S vaccine versus placebo. The receptor's source is a person aged 18-65 years who received the Ad26.COV2.S COVID-19 vaccine or a placebo. CDR3 amino acids: CASKSPGQGWNEQFF. For the CDR3, the DNA is TGTGCCAGCAAAAGTCCGGGACAGGGGTGGAATGAGCAGTTCTTC.